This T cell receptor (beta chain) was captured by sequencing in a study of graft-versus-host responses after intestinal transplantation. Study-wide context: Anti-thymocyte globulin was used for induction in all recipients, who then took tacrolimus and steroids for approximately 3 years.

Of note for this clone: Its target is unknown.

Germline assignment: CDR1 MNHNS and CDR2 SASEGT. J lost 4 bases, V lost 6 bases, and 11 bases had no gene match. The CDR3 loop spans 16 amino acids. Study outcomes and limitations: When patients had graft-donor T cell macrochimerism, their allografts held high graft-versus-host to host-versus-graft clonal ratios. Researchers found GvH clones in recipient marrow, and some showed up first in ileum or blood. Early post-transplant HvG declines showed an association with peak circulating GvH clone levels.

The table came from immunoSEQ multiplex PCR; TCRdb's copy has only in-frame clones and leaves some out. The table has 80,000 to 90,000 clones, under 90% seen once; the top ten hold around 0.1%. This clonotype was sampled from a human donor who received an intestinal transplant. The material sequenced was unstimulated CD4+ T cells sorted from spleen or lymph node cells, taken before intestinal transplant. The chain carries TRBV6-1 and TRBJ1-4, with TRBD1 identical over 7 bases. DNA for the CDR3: TGTGCCAGCAGCGAAACGGGGACAGCTTTTAATGAAAAACTGTTTTTT. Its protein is CASSETGTAFNEKLFF.